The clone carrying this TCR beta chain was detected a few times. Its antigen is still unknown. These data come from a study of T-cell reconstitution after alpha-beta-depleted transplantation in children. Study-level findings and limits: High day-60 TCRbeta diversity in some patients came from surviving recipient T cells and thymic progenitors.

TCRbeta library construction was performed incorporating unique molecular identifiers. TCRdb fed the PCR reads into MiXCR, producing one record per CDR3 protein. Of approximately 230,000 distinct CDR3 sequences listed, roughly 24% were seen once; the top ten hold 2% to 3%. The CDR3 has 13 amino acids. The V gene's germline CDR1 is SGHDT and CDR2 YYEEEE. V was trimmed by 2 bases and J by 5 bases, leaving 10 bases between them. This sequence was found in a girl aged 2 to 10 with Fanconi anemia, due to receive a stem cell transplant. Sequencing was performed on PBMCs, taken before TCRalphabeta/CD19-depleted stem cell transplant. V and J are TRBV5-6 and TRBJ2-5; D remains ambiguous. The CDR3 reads CASSFVEEETQYF. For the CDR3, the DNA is TGTGCCAGCAGCTTTGTTGAAGAGGAGACCCAGTACTTC.